This entry lists 25 T cell receptor beta chains sequenced from one sample in a study of Ad26.COV2.S vaccination and SARS-CoV-2 variants (dated by TCRdb to about 2021). The library was prepared using the immunoSEQ multiplex PCR assay. TCRdb stores this immuneACCESS table with in-frame sequences only. Part of the clones is absent; in the studies checked, under half of the shortfall reflects unresolved V genes, and no reason is known for the rest. This sample has about 350,000 clones in its table, and 75% to 90% of those were observed once. The ten largest make up roughly 10% of the sample. Read against the paper, the sample's treatment or condition label means: roughly 18 received Ad26.COV2.S at low or high dose, single or two shots; about 5 received placebo; per-sample allocation not given. Repertoires of vaccine and placebo recipients were sequenced from samples taken on day 63 after the first injection.

Material: peripheral blood, obtained in a trial of Ad26.COV2.S vaccine versus placebo. The receptors here all came from a person between 18 and 65 years old who received the Ad26.COV2.S COVID-19 vaccine or a placebo.

The rearrangement links TRBV3-1 (or the pseudogene TRBV3-2) to TRBJ2-5; D unclear. Germline V lookup: CDR1 LGHDT, CDR2 YNNKEL (reference sequence). Between the trimmed V and J ends, which lost 1 base and 5 bases, there was a span of 11 bases. This CDR3 region has 14 residues. For the CDR3, the DNA is TGTGCCAGCAGCCAAGCGGCGGCGCCTGAGACCCAGTACTTC. Translated, it gives CASSQAAAPETQYF.

The chain recombines TRBV6-1 with TRBJ1-2; TRBD1 aligns across 8 bases. The CDR3 is made up of 12 amino acids. V lost 3 bases, J lost 8 bases, and 2 bases stayed unmatched. Germline assignment: CDR1 MNHNS and CDR2 SASEGT. CDR3 protein: CASSDRGQGYTF. CDR3 nucleotide sequence: TGTGCCAGCAGTGACAGGGGGCAGGGCTACACCTTC.

Only one count was recorded for this clone. This chain links TRBV5-6 with TRBJ1-3; a possible D gene is TRBD1 (6 bases). CDR1 is SGHDT, CDR2 YYEEEE, per germline. Trimming left V 0 bases short and J 0 bases short, with 10 bases between. There are 16 residues in the CDR3. The CDR3, as DNA: TGTGCCAGCAGCTTGGGCAGGGGAAGCTCTGGAAACACCATATATTTT. Translating it yields CASSLGRGSSGNTIYF.

The rearrangement uses TRBV5-1 and TRBJ1-2; 12 positions match TRBD1. The CDR3 totals 17 residues. Germline-derived CDR1 and CDR2 are SGHRS and YFSETQ. Germline trimming cut 3 bases from V and 5 bases from J; bases unmatched to any gene: 11. This CDR3 reads CASSSPPGQGAEYGYTF. The CDR3 DNA follows: TGCGCCAGCAGCTCACCCCCGGGACAGGGGGCTGAGTATGGCTACACCTTC.

This clone showed up just once. The chain couples TRBV4-1 to TRBJ2-3; the D is unclear. This CDR3 is 15 amino acids long. V was pared by 1 base and J by 6 bases, with 14 bases between. Germline CDR1 and CDR2: MGHRA and YSYEKL. The CDR3 here is CASSQGPATADTQYF. CDR3 DNA sequence: TGCGCCAGCAGCCAAGGACCAGCAACCGCCGATACGCAGTATTTT.

This chain links TRBV3-1 (or the pseudogene TRBV3-2) with TRBJ2-3; the match to TRBD2 covers 11 bases. V was pared by 2 bases and J by 6 bases, with 4 bases of the junction left unmatched. The V gene's germline CDR1 is LGHDT and CDR2 YNNKEL (reference sequence). The CDR3 length is 15 residues. Here the CDR3 reads CASSQRLAGWDTQYF. For the CDR3, the DNA is TGTGCCAGCAGCCAAAGACTAGCGGGGTGGGATACGCAGTATTTT.

This chain links TRBV10-1 with TRBJ1-2; D not resolved. This CDR3 has 14 amino acids. V lost 11 bases and J 2 bases, leaving 18 bases between the germline ends. The V gene's germline CDR1 is WNHNN and CDR2 SYGVQD (reference sequence). CDR3 bases: TGCGCCTTACTCCGAGGCCGGGTGAACTATGGCTACACCTTC. It codes for CALLRGRVNYGYTF.

The CDR3 nucleotides read TGTGCCAGCAGCCAAGATCCTCGGGGGCCACCCTACGAGCAGTACTTC. It yields the protein CASSQDPRGPPYEQYF. The chain combines TRBV4-2 with TRBJ2-7; either TRBD1 or TRBD2 may fit D (6 bases each). Trimming pared 0 bases from V and 2 bases from J, leaving 14 bases between. Germline-derived CDR1 and CDR2 are LGHNA and YNFKEQ. There are 16 residues in the CDR3.

The table lists this clone with a count of one. The V gene is TRBV7-8, the J gene TRBJ2-1; 8 positions agree with TRBD1. V shed 5 bases, J shed 6 bases, and the junction held 9 bases outside the gene matches. The CDR3 loop spans 15 amino acids. CDR1 is SGHVS, CDR2 FQNEAQ, per germline. DNA for the CDR3: TGTGCCAGCAGCACACCGGTCAGGGGGCCCAATGAGCAGTTCTTC. It translates to CASSTPVRGPNEQFF.

The gene calls are TRBV6-4 and TRBJ2-2, with a possible D match to TRBD2 (6 bases). Trimming took off 0 bases at V and 7 bases at J, with 9 bases between the two ends. The CDR3 is 14 residues long. Looked up from germline, CDR1 is MRHNA and CDR2 is SNTAGT. The DNA of the CDR3 is TGTGCCAGCAGTGACTCGGGGGGAAACGGGGAGCTGTTTTTT. This codes for CASSDSGGNGELFF.

The rearrangement links TRBV4-1 to TRBJ2-7; 7 positions agree with TRBD1. Losses at the gene ends were 3 bases for V and 0 bases for J; bases not matched to a gene: 14. CDR3 length: 18 amino acids. CDR1 and CDR2 from the germline V gene are MGHRA and YSYEKL. Here the CDR3 DNA reads TGCGCCAGCAGCCATCGACCCGAAGGACAGGACTTCTCCTACGAGCAGTACTTC. Protein product: CASSHRPEGQDFSYEQYF.

The chain carries TRBV6-2 or TRBV6-3 and TRBJ2-1; possible D gene TRBD2, 6 bases. Deletions cut 1 base from V and 12 bases from J, with 13 bases between. The CDR3 runs to 13 residues. Germline lookup yields CDR1 MNHEY and CDR2 SVGEGT. CDR3 DNA sequence: TGTGCCAGCAGTTACTACTGGGGGGATCCGCAGTTCTTC. Translation: CASSYYWGDPQFF.

The J gene is TRBJ1-5, the V gene TRBV2; TRBD1 matches 9 bases. V was pared by 0 bases and J by 6 bases, with 6 bases of the junction left unmatched. This CDR3 comprises 16 residues. Germline-derived CDR1 and CDR2 are SNHLY and FYNNEI. The CDR3 sequence is CASSEAGQGGRQPQHF. CDR3 coding DNA: TGTGCCAGCAGTGAAGCGGGACAGGGAGGTCGTCAGCCCCAGCATTTT.

V usage is TRBV14 and J usage is TRBJ1-2; D is unclear. The CDR3 is 15 residues long. The germline CDR1 and CDR2 sequences are SGHDN and FVKESK. V lost 1 base and J lost 4, with 13 bases in between. The CDR3 nucleotides read TGTGCCAGCAGCCAAGTGAAGTGGCCGCTCTATGGCTACACCTTC. This codes for CASSQVKWPLYGYTF.

The chain combines TRBV11-2 with TRBJ2-7, with D possibly being TRBD1 or TRBD2 (6 bases each). CDR3 size: 15 residues. Germline CDR1 SGHAT, CDR2 FQNNGV. Trimming removed 5 bases at V and 3 bases at J, with 17 bases between. CDR3 residues: CASSLGIGGNYEQYF. CDR3 nucleotides: TGTGCCAGCAGCCTCGGGATAGGGGGGAACTACGAGCAGTACTTC.

The chain links TRBV5-1 to TRBJ1-5; 8 positions match TRBD1. CDR1 and CDR2 from the germline V gene are SGHRS and YFSETQ. The V segment lost 2 bases and the J segment 7 bases; nucleotides outside the gene matches: 5. This CDR3 region has 14 residues. The CDR3 sequence: CASSFGQGGQPQHF. The DNA for the CDR3 is TGCGCCAGCAGCTTTGGACAGGGAGGCCAGCCCCAGCATTTT. The full variable domain, in which reference TRBV5-1 and TRBJ1-5 provide the parts outside the CDR3, is KAGVTQTPRYLIKTRGQQVTLSCSPISGHRSVSWYQQTPGQGLQFLFEYFSETQRNKGNFPGRFSGRQFSNSRSEMNVSTLELGDSALYLCASSFGQGGQPQHFGDGTRLSIL.

This chain links TRBV6-1 with TRBJ2-4; no definite D call. Germline lookup yields CDR1 MNHNS and CDR2 SASEGT. The CDR3 loop spans 15 amino acids. The V gene lost 1 base and the J gene lost 6 bases, with 13 bases spanning the gap. CDR3 in DNA: TGTGCCAGCAGTGAAGGGGCAGGTCAGGTAAACATTCAGTACTTC. Encoded protein: CASSEGAGQVNIQYF.

CDR3 loop: CASSPSGGSSSYNEQFF. In DNA, the CDR3 is TGTGCCAGCTCACCAAGCGGGGGCTCCAGCTCCTACAATGAGCAGTTCTTC. The V and J genes are TRBV18 and TRBJ2-1; 8 nucleotides line up with TRBD2. Germline values: CDR1 KGHSH, CDR2 LQKENI. This CDR3 spans 17 amino acids. The V gene end was trimmed by 2 bases and the J gene end by 0 bases; junction bases not matched to a gene: 6.

The rearrangement uses TRBV18 and TRBJ1-2; D might be TRBD1 (6 bases). The CDR3 extends over 14 amino acids. The germline gives CDR1 KGHSH, CDR2 LQKENI. Trimming removed 3 bases from V and 3 bases from J, with 11 bases in between. The CDR3 DNA reads as TGTGCCAGCTCACCGAAGGGGGGCCACTATGGCTACACCTTC. Its translation: CASSPKGGHYGYTF.

This clone has more than one count but fewer than ten. The chain links TRBV14 to TRBJ1-4; 8 positions match TRBD1. Germline CDR1 reads SGHDN; CDR2 reads FVKESK. The CDR3 consists of 17 residues. Trimming cost V 0 bases and J 3 bases; bases outside gene matches: 6. The CDR3 here is CASSQEARGRANEKLFF. The DNA for the CDR3 is TGTGCCAGCAGCCAAGAAGCCAGGGGGCGAGCTAATGAAAAACTGTTTTTT. Drawing the rest from reference TRBV14 and TRBJ1-4, the complete variable domain is EAGVTQFPSHSVIEKGQTVTLRCDPISGHDNLYWYRRVMGKEIKFLLHFVKESKQDESGMPNNRFLAERTGGTYSTLKVQPAELEDSGVYFCASSQEARGRANEKLFFGSGTQLSVL.

The chain combines TRBV7-9 with TRBJ1-2, with TRBD1 as a possible D gene (5 bases). The germline gives CDR1 SEHNR, CDR2 FQNEAQ (reference sequence). CDR3 length: 13 residues. V was trimmed by 2 bases and J by 5 bases, leaving 9 bases between them. The CDR3 DNA sequence: TGTGCCAGCAGCTTATTGGGGGGTTATGGCTACACCTTC. Translating gives CASSLLGGYGYTF. Variable domain in full (rest from reference TRBV7-9 and TRBJ1-2): DTGVSQNPRHKITKRGQNVTFRCDPISEHNRLYWYRQTLGQGPEFLTYFQNEAQLEKSRLLSDRFSAERPKGSFSTLEIQRTEQGDSAMYLCASSLLGGYGYTFGSGTRLTVV.

This chain uses TRBV9 with TRBJ1-6; tentatively, D is TRBD1 (5 bases). The CDR3 extends over 15 amino acids. Trimming stripped 4 bases from V and 5 bases from J, with 13 bases between. Germline lookup yields CDR1 SGDLS and CDR2 YYNGEE. The CDR3 loop is CASSLGQRHNSPLHF. The CDR3 nucleotides read TGTGCCAGCAGCCTGGGGCAGAGACATAATTCACCCCTCCACTTT. Drawing the rest from reference TRBV9 and TRBJ1-6, the complete variable domain is DSGVTQTPKHLITATGQRVTLRCSPRSGDLSVYWYQQSLDQGLQFLIQYYNGEERAKGNILERFSAQQFPDLHSELNLSSLELGDSALYFCASSLGQRHNSPLHFGNGTRLTVT.

The genes are TRBV7-9 and TRBJ2-2, with D perhaps TRBD1 or TRBD2 (6 bases each). V lost 2 bases and J 3 bases, leaving 10 bases between the germline ends. The V gene's germline CDR1 is SEHNR and CDR2 FQNEAQ (reference sequence). This CDR3 is built from 15 residues. The CDR3 nucleotides read TGTGCCAGCAGCTTAAAGGGGGAGGACACCGGGGAGCTGTTTTTT. This translates into CASSLKGEDTGELFF. Looking up the rest from reference TRBV7-9 and TRBJ2-2 gives the full variable domain: DTGVSQNPRHKITKRGQNVTFRCDPISEHNRLYWYRQTLGQGPEFLTYFQNEAQLEKSRLLSDRFSAERPKGSFSTLEIQRTEQGDSAMYLCASSLKGEDTGELFFGEGSRLTVL.

This clone rates as hyperexpanded (1% or more). The V gene is TRBV16, the J gene TRBJ2-1; a weak D match, TRBD1 (5 bases). The germline V and J ends were trimmed by 4 bases and 10 bases, with 8 bases remaining between them. Germline loops: CDR1 KGHSY, CDR2 FQNENV. CDR3 length equals 11 residues. CDR3 residues: CASSPAGEQFF. The CDR3 bases are TGTGCCAGCAGCCCCGCAGGGGAGCAGTTCTTC.

The J gene is TRBJ1-2, the V gene TRBV28; TRBD1 is a possible D gene (6 bases). There are 15 residues in the CDR3. The V gene's germline CDR1 is MDHEN and CDR2 SYDVKM. V gave up 5 bases and J gave up 0 bases, with 13 bases separating them. CDR3: CASSQGRFSNYGYTF. Written as DNA, the CDR3 is TGTGCCAGCAGTCAGGGGAGGTTCTCTAACTATGGCTACACCTTC.